The 7 T cell receptor beta chains presented below share a single source sample, sequenced in a study of T cells in Graves' hyperthyroidism and ophthalmopathy (dated by TCRdb to about 2019). Library preparation used multiplex PCR. Instrument on record: Illumina HiSeq 2000. TCR beta CDR3 regions were amplified from RNA transcripts. For the first round of RT-PCR on the TCR CDR3, the HTBI primer set was used together with the Qiagen OneStep RT-PCR kit. Starting from the raw public reads, TCRdb applied fastp trimming at Q25, assembled clones with MiXCR and retained in-frame beta chains. Entries that share a CDR3 protein sequence are merged under the most common genes and DNA. This sample holds hundreds of thousands of distinct CDR3 sequences; approximately 15% were observed only once. Roughly 4.5% of the sample comes from the top ten. Sequencing was done on a sample of blood. Receptors were obtained from a middle-aged woman with Graves' ophthalmopathy.

The chain employs TRBV7-6 and TRBJ2-7; 11 nucleotides line up with TRBD2. The germline gives CDR1 SGHVS, CDR2 FNYEAQ. Unmatched junction bases numbered 8, after V lost 4 bases and J lost 9 bases. This CDR3 has 14 amino acids. DNA for the CDR3: TGTGCCAGCAGCTCCACTAGCGGGAGAAAAGGGCAGTACTTC. It encodes CASSSTSGRKGQYF.

V and J are TRBV12-3 or TRBV12-4 and TRBJ2-2; D is unresolved. V was trimmed by 5 bases and J by 5 bases, leaving 15 bases between them. The CDR3 length is 15 residues. The DNA for the CDR3 is TGTGCCAGCAGTGAAAGGGTTATTGGGACCGGGGAGCTGTTTTTT. Protein sequence: CASSERVIGTGELFF.

The CDR3 loop is CASILRRGVGANVLTF. The CDR3 DNA sequence: TGTGCCAGCATTTTAAGGAGGGGAGTTGGGGCCAACGTCCTGACTTTC. This chain uses TRBV6-5 with TRBJ2-6, with D perhaps TRBD2 (6 bases). CDR3 length equals 16 residues. The germline V gene encodes CDR1 MNHEY and CDR2 SVGAGI. Trimming pared 7 bases from V and 3 bases from J, leaving 16 bases between.

This clonotype was seen repeatedly, ten times or more. The rearrangement joins TRBV6-5 to TRBJ2-2, with a possible D match to TRBD2 (5 bases). Germline V gene lookup returns CDR1 MNHEY and CDR2 SVGAGI. V was cut by 3 bases and J by 6 bases, with 11 bases left in between. This CDR3 has 14 residues. This CDR3 is CASSYGRRAGELFF. CDR3 nucleotides: TGTGCCAGCAGTTATGGGAGACGGGCCGGGGAGCTGTTTTTT.

A word on this clonotype: A much larger clone is a single base away; this may be a read error. The chain carries TRBV19 and TRBJ2-7; no reliable D call. Germline V lookup: CDR1 LNHDA, CDR2 SQIVND (reference sequence). The CDR3 is 12 residues long. V was pared by 4 bases and J by 3 bases, with 7 bases between. CDR3 sequence: CASSNSYYEQYF. The CDR3 region has the DNA TGTGCCAGTAGTAACAGCTACTACGAGCAGTACTTC.

This clonotype was counted ten times or more. This chain connects TRBV24-1 to TRBJ1-2; D not certain. This CDR3 comprises 15 residues. CDR1 is KGHDR and CDR2 is SFDVKD in the germline V gene. The germline V and J ends were trimmed by 2 bases and 4 bases, with 13 bases remaining between them. This CDR3 is CATSDSMGIAYGYTF. The CDR3 DNA reads TGTGCCACCAGTGATTCCATGGGTATTGCCTATGGCTACACCTTC.

This clonotype was seen repeatedly, ten times or more. The chain links TRBV29-1 to TRBJ2-7; D possibly corresponds to TRBD2 (5 bases). Germline CDR1 SQVTM, CDR2 ANQGSEA. V was clipped by 0 bases and J by 2 bases, with 8 bases between them. This CDR3 has 13 amino acids. The CDR3 loop reads CSVEDETTYEQYF. The CDR3 DNA is TGCAGCGTTGAAGACGAGACTACCTACGAGCAGTACTTC.